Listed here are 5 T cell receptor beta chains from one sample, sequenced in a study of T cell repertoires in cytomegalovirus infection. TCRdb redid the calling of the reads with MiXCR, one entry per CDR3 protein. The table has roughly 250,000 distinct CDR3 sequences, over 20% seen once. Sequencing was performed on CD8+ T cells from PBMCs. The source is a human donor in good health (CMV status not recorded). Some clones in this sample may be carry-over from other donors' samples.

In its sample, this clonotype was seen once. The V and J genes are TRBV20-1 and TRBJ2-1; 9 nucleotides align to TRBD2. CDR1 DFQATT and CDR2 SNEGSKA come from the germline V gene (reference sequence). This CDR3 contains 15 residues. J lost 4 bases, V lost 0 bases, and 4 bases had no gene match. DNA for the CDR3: TGCAGTGCTAGAGAGGCCCTAGCGGGGTACAATGAGCAGTTCTTC. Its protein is CSAREALAGYNEQFF.

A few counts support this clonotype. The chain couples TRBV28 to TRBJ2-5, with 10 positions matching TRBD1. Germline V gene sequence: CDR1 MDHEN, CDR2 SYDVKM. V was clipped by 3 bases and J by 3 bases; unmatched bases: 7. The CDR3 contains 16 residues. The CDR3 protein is CASSFMDRGLEETQYF. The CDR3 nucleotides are TGTGCCAGCAGTTTCATGGACAGGGGGTTGGAAGAGACCCAGTACTTC.

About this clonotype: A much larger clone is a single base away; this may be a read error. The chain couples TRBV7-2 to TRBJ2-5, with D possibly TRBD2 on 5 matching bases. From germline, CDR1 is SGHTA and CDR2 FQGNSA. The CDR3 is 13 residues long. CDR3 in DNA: TGTGCCAGCAGCTTAGCCAGCGGAGAGACCCTGTACTTC. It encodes CASSLASGETLYF.

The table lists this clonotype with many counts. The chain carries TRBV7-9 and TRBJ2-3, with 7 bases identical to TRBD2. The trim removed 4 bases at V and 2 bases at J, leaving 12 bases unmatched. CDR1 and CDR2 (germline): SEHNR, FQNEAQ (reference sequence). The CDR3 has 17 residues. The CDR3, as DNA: TGTGCCAGCAGCTATGAGATCCGGGGGGAAGCCACAGATACGCAGTATTTT. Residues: CASSYEIRGEATDTQYF.

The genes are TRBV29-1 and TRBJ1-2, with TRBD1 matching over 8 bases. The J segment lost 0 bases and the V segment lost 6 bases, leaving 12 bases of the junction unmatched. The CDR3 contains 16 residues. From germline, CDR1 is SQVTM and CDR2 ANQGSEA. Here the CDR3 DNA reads TGCAGCGTCGACAGGGGTGATTTGTTAGCTAACTATGGCTACACCTTC. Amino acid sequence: CSVDRGDLLANYGYTF.